A single sample is the source of the 21 T cell receptor beta chains below, sequenced in a study of blood T cell repertoires in COVID-19 (dated by TCRdb to 2018 to 2021). Library preparation employed the immunoSEQ multiplex PCR assay. TCRdb holds this immuneACCESS table with in-frame rearrangements only. Some clones are missing; in checked studies, unresolved V genes explain under half, and the rest has no known cause. This sample holds 200,000 to 250,000 clones; roughly nine tenths were observed only once. The ten largest make up about a tenth of the sample. The material sequenced was peripheral blood. These receptors originate from a woman in her fifties or sixties with COVID-19, enrolled during active disease.

This rearrangement joins TRBV6-4 to TRBJ2-2; no firm D call. Germline V gene sequence: CDR1 MRHNA, CDR2 SNTAGT. The CDR3 totals 14 residues. Trimming left V 5 bases short and J 0 bases short, with 7 bases between. This CDR3 reads CASSTVANTGELFF. The CDR3 coding sequence is TGTGCCAGCAGTACGGTTGCGAACACCGGGGAGCTGTTTTTT.

The genes are TRBV19 and TRBJ2-1; 11 nucleotides match TRBD1. Germline loops: CDR1 LNHDA, CDR2 SQIVND (reference sequence). The CDR3 is 15 amino acids. V lost 2 bases, J lost 6 bases, and 3 bases stayed unmatched. The DNA for the CDR3 is TGTGCCAGTAGTATATGGGGGACAGGGGGCAATGAGCAGTTCTTC. Encoded protein: CASSIWGTGGNEQFF.

The V call is TRBV29-1, the J call TRBJ1-2; TRBD1 is a possible D gene (6 bases). Per the germline V gene, CDR1 is SQVTM and CDR2 is ANQGSEA. This CDR3 is 13 amino acids long. The germline V and J ends were trimmed by 5 bases and 7 bases, with 17 bases remaining between them. The CDR3 nucleotides read TGCAGCGTTTTAGGGCCAATCAGGGGTGGCTACACCTTC. Protein: CSVLGPIRGGYTF. Complete variable domain (other parts from reference TRBV29-1 and TRBJ1-2): SAVISQKPSRDICQRGTSLTIQCQVDSQVTMMFWYRQQPGQSLTLIATANQGSEATYESGFVIDKFPISRPNLTFSTLTVSNMSPEDSSIYLCSVLGPIRGGYTFGSGTRLTVV.

The chain couples TRBV19 to TRBJ2-2, with D tentatively TRBD2 (6 bases). Trimming stripped 4 bases from V and 7 bases from J, with 19 bases between. CDR1 and CDR2 from the germline V gene are LNHDA and SQIVND (reference sequence). The CDR3 has 16 amino acids. CDR3 sequence (DNA): TGTGCCAGTAGTAGCTCCCGCCGGGGGTTAGACGGGGAGCTGTTTTTT. Amino acid sequence: CASSSSRRGLDGELFF.

The chain joins TRBV7-6 to TRBJ1-1; 7 positions match TRBD1. The CDR3 extends over 15 amino acids. The V and J ends lost 5 bases and 6 bases, in that order; junction bases with no gene match: 12. Germline values: CDR1 SGHVS, CDR2 FNYEAQ. The CDR3 protein is CASSEGGRGDPEAFF. CDR3 bases: TGTGCCAGCAGCGAAGGAGGCAGGGGGGATCCTGAAGCTTTCTTT.

V usage is TRBV5-1 and J usage is TRBJ1-2; D not resolved. Deletions cut 1 base from V and 8 bases from J, with 12 bases between. Germline CDR1 and CDR2: SGHRS and YFSETQ. CDR3 length: 13 residues. The CDR3 DNA follows: TGCGCCAGCAGCTTGTCCCGGGTTGGGGGCTACACCTTC. Protein product: CASSLSRVGGYTF.

This chain's CDR3 is CASSYSRQVSGANVLTF. The CDR3 DNA follows: TGTGCCAGCAGTTACTCCCGGCAGGTCTCTGGGGCCAACGTCCTGACTTTC. J is TRBJ2-6 and V is TRBV6-2 or TRBV6-3; no reliable D call. The CDR3 consists of 17 residues. V was cut by 0 bases and J by 0 bases, with 9 bases left in between. Looked up from germline, CDR1 is MNHEY and CDR2 is SVGEGT.

Here the CDR3 reads CASSLFRGETQYF. For the CDR3, the DNA is TGCGCCAGCTCCCTTTTTAGGGGAGAGACCCAGTACTTC. The chain joins TRBV4-1 to TRBJ2-5; D is possibly TRBD1 (5 bases). CDR3 length equals 13 residues. The V end was cut by 8 bases, the J end by 4 bases, with 14 bases between. Germline V gene sequence: CDR1 MGHRA, CDR2 YSYEKL.

This sequence joins TRBV21-1 and TRBJ1-5; the table's D gene call, TRBD1, was not cross checked with the DNA. TRBV21-1 is described as a pseudogene. This CDR3 contains 15 residues. This chain's CDR3 is CASSKGQAKHQPQHF. CDR3 DNA sequence: TGTGCCAGCAGCAAAGGCCAGGCGAAACATCAGCCCCAGCATTTT.

This clone has just one count. The chain is built from TRBV7-9 and TRBJ1-2, with 8 bases lining up with TRBD1. This CDR3 has 15 residues. The germline CDR1 and CDR2 sequences are SEHNR and FQNEAQ (reference sequence). With V trimmed by 5 bases and J by 4 bases, 9 bases remained unmatched. CDR3 in DNA: TGTGCCAGCAGCCTGGGGAGGACAGGGCGCTATGGCTACACCTTC. The encoded protein is CASSLGRTGRYGYTF.

V and J are TRBV28 and TRBJ1-3; D is undetermined. Between the trimmed V and J ends, which lost 6 bases and 4 bases, there was a span of 13 bases. The CDR3 runs 14 residues. Germline CDR1 and CDR2: MDHEN and SYDVKM. CDR3 loop: CASSHHPEGNTIYF. CDR3 coding DNA: TGTGCCAGCAGCCATCACCCCGAGGGAAACACCATATATTTT. The full variable domain, in which reference TRBV28 and TRBJ1-3 provide the parts outside the CDR3, is DVKVTQSSRYLVKRTGEKVFLECVQDMDHENMFWYRQDPGLGLRLIYFSYDVKMKEKGDIPEGYSVSREKKERFSLILESASTNQTSMYLCASSHHPEGNTIYFGEGSWLTVV.

V and J are TRBV10-3 and TRBJ1-2; no firm D call. Trimming took off 9 bases at V and 5 bases at J, with 25 bases between the two ends. CDR1 and CDR2 (germline): ENHRY, SYGVKD. The CDR3 consists of 16 residues. CDR3 in DNA: TGTGCCATACCGTTCCCCAAAGGCTCTCACTATTATGGCTACACCTTC. Encoded protein: CAIPFPKGSHYYGYTF.

The J gene is TRBJ1-1, the V gene TRBV12-3 or TRBV12-4; no reliable D call. The CDR3 is 12 residues long. Between the trimmed V and J ends, which lost 2 bases and 11 bases, there was a span of 12 bases. DNA of the CDR3: TGTGCCAGCAGTTTATCTACCGCGGTGGCTTTCTTT. Protein sequence: CASSLSTAVAFF.

CDR3 in DNA: TGTGCCAGCACCCTAGGGACAGGGGGGAATCAGCCCCAGCATTTT. It translates to CASTLGTGGNQPQHF. The J gene is TRBJ1-5, the V gene TRBV28; 11 nucleotides align to TRBD1. J gave up 4 bases and V 7 bases, and 6 bases lay outside the gene matches. From germline, CDR1 is MDHEN and CDR2 SYDVKM. The CDR3 sequence is 15 residues long.

For this clone: The sample has other DNA sequences that encode this CDR3 too. The rearrangement uses TRBV11-3 and TRBJ2-7; 11 bases fit TRBD1. J was trimmed by 1 base and V by 8 bases; bases with no gene match: 4. The CDR3 extends over 14 amino acids. Germline loops: CDR1 SGHNT, CDR2 YENEEA. The CDR3 sequence: CASSGTGGSYEQYF. The CDR3 DNA is TGTGCCAGCTCCGGGACAGGGGGTTCCTACGAGCAGTACTTC. The full variable domain, in which reference TRBV11-3 and TRBJ2-7 provide the parts outside the CDR3, is EAGVVQSPRYKIIEKKQPVAFWCNPISGHNTLYWYLQNLGQGPELLIRYENEEAVDDSQLPKDRFSAERLKGVDSTLKIQPAELGDSAVYLCASSGTGGSYEQYFGPGTRLTVT.

This chain connects TRBV28 to TRBJ1-3; 8 nucleotides match TRBD1. Trimming took 8 bases from V and 1 from J; bases not matched to a gene: 13. From germline, CDR1 is MDHEN and CDR2 SYDVKM. CDR3 length: 17 amino acids. CDR3 bases: TGTGCCAGCGTTAGGGTTCTACAGGGGGGGTCTGGAAACACCATATATTTT. It codes for CASVRVLQGGSGNTIYF.

The chain recombines TRBV7-2 with TRBJ1-1, with 8 bases fitting TRBD1. Trimming at V came to 5 bases and at J to 11 bases, leaving 10 bases not matched to a gene. This CDR3 is built from 13 residues. Germline V gene data show CDR1 as SGHTA and CDR2 as FQGNSA. As DNA, the CDR3 is TGTGCCAGCAGCCCGGACAGGGTGTCGAAGGCTTTCTTT. Protein product: CASSPDRVSKAFF.

The chain carries TRBV5-1 and TRBJ1-2, with D possibly being TRBD1 (6 bases). The germline gives CDR1 SGHRS, CDR2 YFSETQ. The V end was cut by 4 bases, the J end by 0 bases, with 10 bases between. The CDR3 loop spans 14 amino acids. CDR3 nucleotides: TGCGCCAGCAGCCAGGACAGTGCTAACTATGGCTACACCTTC. Its translation is CASSQDSANYGYTF. Together with reference TRBV5-1 and TRBJ1-2, the CDR3 gives the full variable domain: KAGVTQTPRYLIKTRGQQVTLSCSPISGHRSVSWYQQTPGQGLQFLFEYFSETQRNKGNFPGRFSGRQFSNSRSEMNVSTLELGDSALYLCASSQDSANYGYTFGSGTRLTVV.

This clone was seen many times. The gene calls are TRBV21-1 and TRBJ1-2; the table assigns TRBD1, which was not confirmed against the DNA. TRBV21-1 is tagged as a pseudogene. This CDR3 has 16 amino acids. The CDR3 DNA sequence: TGTGCCAGACTAGGCGGACCGCGGGACAGGGACTATGGCTACACCTTC. Translation: CARLGGPRDRDYGYTF.

The J gene is TRBJ1-1, the V gene TRBV7-2; a possible D gene is TRBD1 (5 bases). Germline V gene sequence: CDR1 SGHTA, CDR2 FQGNSA. Trimming left V 2 bases short and J 1 base short, with 17 bases between. This CDR3 is built from 17 residues. The CDR3 bases are TGTGCCAGCAGCTTATCCCCCGGGTCCAGGGCGAACACTGAAGCTTTCTTT. Protein: CASSLSPGSRANTEAFF.

The chain joins TRBV11-2 to TRBJ2-7, with TRBD1 identical over 9 bases. This CDR3 comprises 16 residues. After removal of 4 bases from V and 7 bases from J, the junction contained 14 bases not matched to a gene. CDR1 and CDR2 (germline): SGHAT, FQNNGV. CDR3 DNA: TGTGCCAGCAGCTCGGGACAGGGTAAAAGTCTATGGGAGCAGTACGTC. It translates to CASSSGQGKSLWEQYV.